This TCR beta chain was obtained from a study of shared clonotypes between healthy human individuals. Method: immunoSEQ multiplex PCR; TCRdb's copy keeps in-frame clones and lacks some. The sample lists millions of clones; roughly 93% were seen once. Trimming left V 1 base short and J 0 bases short, with 7 bases between. Germline V gene sequence: CDR1 SSHAT, CDR2 FNYEAQ (reference sequence). CDR3 size: 15 residues. The V call is TRBV7-7, the J call TRBJ2-1; D is unresolved. The receptor comes from a young man in good health. Some clones in this sample may be carry-over from other donors' samples. Sequencing was done on a sample of naive CD4+ T cells from PBMCs. Subset of the sample: CD45RA+ positively selected. For the CDR3, the DNA is TGTGCCAGCAGCTTAGGAGGCTTCTCCTACAATGAGCAGTTCTTC. Translation: CASSLGGFSYNEQFF.